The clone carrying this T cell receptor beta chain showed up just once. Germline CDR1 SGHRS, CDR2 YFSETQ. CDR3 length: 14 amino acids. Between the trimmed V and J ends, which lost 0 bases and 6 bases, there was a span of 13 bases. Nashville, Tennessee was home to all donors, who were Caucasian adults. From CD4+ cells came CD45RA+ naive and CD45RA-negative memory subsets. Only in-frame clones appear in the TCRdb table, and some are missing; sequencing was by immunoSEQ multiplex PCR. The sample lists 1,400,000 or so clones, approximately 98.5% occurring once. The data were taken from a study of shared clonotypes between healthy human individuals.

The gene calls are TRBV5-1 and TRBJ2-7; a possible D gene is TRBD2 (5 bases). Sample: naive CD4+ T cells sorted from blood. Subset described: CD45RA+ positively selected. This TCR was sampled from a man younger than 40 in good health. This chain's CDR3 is CASSLGTGLGEQYF. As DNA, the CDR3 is TGCGCCAGCAGCTTGGGGACTGGACTTGGCGAGCAGTACTTC.